This TCR beta chain was found in a study of blood T cells in healthy people across ages (dated by TCRdb to between 2015 and 2017). In terms of the full investigation: In model experiments, template switching captured about one uniquely barcoded TCR beta cDNA molecule for every two T cells. The study analyzed two additional independent replicas of 1 million unique cDNA reads from the same blood draw for two donors, one aged 18 to 30 and one aged 80 or older. To avoid experimental bias, donors of different ages were randomly spread across the sequencing lanes. The donors were divided into four age groups: young (average approximately 17 years), middle-aged (almost 40), aged (about 61) and long-lived (82). The study measured age-related changes in TCR beta repertoire diversity using deep sequencing normalized with unique cDNA molecular identifiers. The paper's findings and limits, for the study overall: As age increased, observed TCR beta diversity per million T cells dropped in a roughly linear way, and a significant reduction was already evident by age 40. Because the CMV infection status of the donors was unknown, age-related changes in expanded clonotypes may potentially have been confounded. Compared with the aged group, more naive CD4+ T cells, fewer expanded clones and increased TCR diversity were shown by the long-lived group, suggesting age selection. Since profiling was done on bulk unsorted PBMCs, naive and antigen-experienced compartments could not be conclusively compared. The percentage of naive T cells measured by flow cytometry correlated strongly with observed TCR beta diversity. Estimates of total diversity based on one million sequenced T cells were regarded as lower bounds and as underestimates.

The table lists this clonotype with a count of one. Its recognized antigen is unknown. The input lacks base qualities; no much larger clone sits a single base away. The library was made by 5' RACE. The data were produced on an Illumina HiSeq 2500. A second roughly 7 to 11 cycle PCR used a sample-barcoded 5' primer and a J-beta primer mix. A template-switch 5' adaptor carrying 12 random nucleotides introduced a unique molecular identifier onto each TCR beta cDNA molecule. Each sample yielded at least 2.5 million CDR3-containing paired-end reads. First-strand cDNA was synthesized from all RNA with the Mint cDNA synthesis kit, primed by a TRBC-specific oligonucleotide. Following uracil-DNA glycosylase treatment, all cDNA underwent a first 18-cycle PCR with the universal primers M1SS and BC2_uni_R. In the authors' own workflow: For normalization, 1 million high-quality reads, each with a distinct molecular identifier, were randomly selected from each sample. Instead of being binned into consensus sequences, reads with shared molecular identifiers were discarded. MiTCR, set to a Q25 quality threshold and the strictest error-elimination algorithm, was used for CDR3 identification, clonotype clustering and error correction. A nonparametric unseen species model using Euler transformation provided a lower-bound estimate of total TCR beta diversity. Starting from the raw public reads, TCRdb applied fastp trimming at Q25, assembled clones with MiXCR and retained in-frame beta chains. All rows with the same CDR3 protein become a single entry with the most common DNA and genes. Clone size and V and J calls follow TCRdb, not the original study. Counted in this sample were roughly 1.5 million distinct CDR3 sequences; approximately 39% of them appeared once. The ten largest clones take up approximately 4.1% of the sample.

The donors were some 39 Caucasian individuals from Russia, aged roughly 6 to 90 years, who were systemically healthy. Each donor gave around 9.9 milliliters of peripheral blood, collected into EDTA-treated Vacutainer tubes. PBMCs were isolated by Ficoll-Paque density-gradient centrifugation, with at least 7 million obtained per sample. Total RNA, at least 6 micrograms per sample, was extracted from PBMCs with Trizol reagent. The percentages of naive CD45RAhigh/CD27high T cells were determined by flow cytometry on a PBMC aliquot from every donor. Trimming costs V 0 bases and J 7 bases, and their ends lie 15 bases apart. Reading from cysteine to phenylalanine, the CDR3 counts 14 amino acids. Only the CDR3 DNA is retained, 42 bases long and in frame from the first base. The germline V gene (reference sequence) yields DFQATT for CDR1 and SNEGSKA for CDR2.

Material: blood. The receptor was isolated from a woman under 30 in good health. This chain is built from TRBV20-1 and TRBJ1-1; D gene: possibly TRBD1, on 6 matching bases. In nucleotides, the sequence is TGCAGTGCTAGAGACGCCGTGATCAGGGGTGAAGCTTTCTTT. Its protein is CSARDAVIRGEAFF.